The 27 T cell receptor beta chains below were found in one sample sequenced in a study of T cell responses to AZD1222 COVID-19 vaccine. TCRdb keeps only in-frame clones here, not all; method: immunoSEQ multiplex PCR. The sample shows roughly 130,000 clones, about nine tenths of them seen only once. Sequencing was performed on peripheral blood, taken on day 0 of AZD1222 vaccination. The receptors shown here come from an adult in good health.

This clone has only a few counts. CDR3 DNA sequence: TGTGCCAGCAGCCCAGGACTGAGCACAGATACGCAGTATTTT. It specifies CASSPGLSTDTQYF. J is TRBJ2-3 and V is TRBV7-3; possible D gene TRBD2, 5 bases. The germline V gene has CDR1 SGHTA and CDR2 FQGTGA. V was shortened by 5 bases and J by 0 bases, with 9 bases between the two germline ends. CDR3 length: 14 residues.

The gene calls are TRBV5-1 and TRBJ1-2; 8 positions match TRBD1. The CDR3 spans 13 residues. Germline trimming cut 0 bases from V and 8 bases from J; bases unmatched to any gene: 3. Germline V gene data show CDR1 as SGHRS and CDR2 as YFSETQ. The CDR3, as DNA: TGCGCCAGCAGCTTGGGGACAGGGATCGGCTACACCTTC. Its translation is CASSLGTGIGYTF. Combining the CDR3 with reference TRBV5-1 and TRBJ1-2 gives the whole variable domain KAGVTQTPRYLIKTRGQQVTLSCSPISGHRSVSWYQQTPGQGLQFLFEYFSETQRNKGNFPGRFSGRQFSNSRSEMNVSTLELGDSALYLCASSLGTGIGYTFGSGTRLTVV.

V usage is TRBV7-8 and J usage is TRBJ2-7; 8 bases match TRBD1. The germline V gene encodes CDR1 SGHVS and CDR2 FQNEAQ. CDR3 length equals 13 residues. V was pared by 10 bases and J by 6 bases, with 11 bases of the junction left unmatched. The DNA of the CDR3 is TGTGCCACCACCGTCGGACAGGGTGGCGAGCAGTACTTC. Protein sequence: CATTVGQGGEQYF.

The V and J genes are TRBV11-1 and TRBJ2-7; possibly TRBD1 or TRBD2 for D (5 bases each). Per the germline V gene, CDR1 is SGHAT and CDR2 is FQDESV (reference sequence). V lost 4 bases to trimming and J lost 1 base, with 11 bases between them. This CDR3 has 14 residues. In DNA form, the CDR3 reads TGTGCCAGCAGCTCGGGACCTCTATCCTACGAGCAGTACTTC. Its translation: CASSSGPLSYEQYF.

The chain has TRBV14 and TRBJ1-1; D not resolved. CDR3 length: 13 residues. The ends were cut back, 0 bases at V and 0 bases at J, with 2 bases in the middle. Germline loops: CDR1 SGHDN, CDR2 FVKESK. CDR3 amino acids: CASSQDMNTEAFF. The DNA for the CDR3 is TGTGCCAGCAGCCAAGATATGAACACTGAAGCTTTCTTT.

The CDR3 bases are TGTGCCAGCAGTGGGGGGACAGGGGGCATCTCCTACGAGCAGTACTTC. Translated: CASSGGTGGISYEQYF. The chain is built from TRBV25-1 and TRBJ2-7; 12 bases are shared with TRBD1. V trimming: 4 bases; J trimming: 0 bases; junction bases outside the gene matches: 4. The CDR3 totals 16 residues. Germline V lookup: CDR1 MGHDK, CDR2 SYGVNS.

V gene TRBV29-1 combines with J gene TRBJ1-2, with D hard to call. CDR3 length: 14 amino acids. The ends were cut back, 4 bases at V and 4 bases at J, with 16 bases in the middle. The germline V gene has CDR1 SQVTM and CDR2 ANQGSEA. CDR3 DNA: TGCAGCGTTGCGCCACAATATTTGCCCTATGGCTACACCTTC. This encodes CSVAPQYLPYGYTF.

This chain connects TRBV28 to TRBJ2-5; no clear D gene. The germline CDR1 and CDR2 sequences are MDHEN and SYDVKM. V lost 5 bases, J lost 9 bases, and 16 bases lay in between. The CDR3 sequence is 13 residues long. CDR3 sequence reads: CASSLSPLWSQYF. DNA for the CDR3: TGTGCCAGCAGTCTCTCGCCTCTATGGTCCCAGTACTTC.

The V and J genes are TRBV6-4 and TRBJ2-2, with D possibly TRBD2 on 5 matching bases. CDR1 is MRHNA, CDR2 SNTAGT, per germline. Trimming removed 3 bases from V and 5 bases from J, with 10 bases in between. The CDR3 has 14 residues. The CDR3 loop is CASSEDWGTGELFF. DNA for the CDR3: TGTGCCAGCAGTGAGGACTGGGGAACCGGGGAGCTGTTTTTT.

The chain couples TRBV7-9 to TRBJ1-2; D is unclear. V lost 5 bases, J lost 4 bases, and 14 bases lay in between. This CDR3 has 14 amino acids. CDR1 is SEHNR and CDR2 is FQNEAQ in the germline V gene (reference sequence). The CDR3 bases are TGTGCCAGCAGCCAAAGGGAGGCAGCCTATGGCTACACCTTC. Amino acids: CASSQREAAYGYTF.

V is TRBV6-1 and J is TRBJ1-5; 7 bases fit TRBD1. Germline values: CDR1 MNHNS, CDR2 SASEGT. J lost 15 bases, V lost 3 bases, and 8 bases had no gene match. The CDR3 covers 12 residues. CDR3 DNA sequence: TGTGCCAGCAGTGACCTACCGGGACAGCGGCATTTT. It specifies CASSDLPGQRHF.

This rearrangement joins TRBV6-5 to TRBJ1-6; 9 positions agree with TRBD1. V was pared by 7 bases and J by 7 bases, with 8 bases of the junction left unmatched. CDR3 length equals 15 residues. Germline CDR1 and CDR2: MNHEY and SVGAGI. The CDR3 DNA is TGTGCCAGCACAGAGATTGGACAGGGGAATTCACCCCTCCACTTT. Translation gives CASTEIGQGNSPLHF.

The J gene is TRBJ2-2, the V gene TRBV7-9, with 8 bases fitting TRBD2. Trimming removed 6 bases from V and 3 bases from J; junction bases left unmatched: 12. The CDR3 is 17 amino acids. Germline-derived CDR1 and CDR2 are SEHNR and FQNEAQ (reference sequence). The CDR3 coding sequence is TGTGCCAGCAGTCCGCCCGGGGGGGTGCTTTACACCGGGGAGCTGTTTTTT. It yields the protein CASSPPGGVLYTGELFF.

The gene calls are TRBV5-1 and TRBJ2-3; TRBD2 aligns across 7 bases. V lost 7 bases and J lost 2; bases outside the gene matches: 4. The CDR3 extends over 13 amino acids. The germline gives CDR1 SGHRS, CDR2 YFSETQ. The CDR3 DNA is TGCGCCAGCCGCGGGGGTTCCACAGATACGCAGTATTTT. Protein: CASRGGSTDTQYF.

The CDR3 spells CASSRGLEDTQYF. CDR3 in DNA: TGTGCCAGCAGTCGCGGACTGGAGGATACGCAGTATTTT. This rearrangement joins TRBV7-3 to TRBJ2-3; D is perhaps TRBD2 (5 bases). Trimming shortened V by 6 bases and J by 6 bases, and 13 bases separated the two germline ends. The CDR3 sequence is 13 residues long. The germline V gene has CDR1 SGHTA and CDR2 FQGTGA.

The chain combines TRBV19 with TRBJ2-1; D gene ambiguous. The CDR3 spans 17 residues. Germline lookup yields CDR1 LNHDA and CDR2 SQIVND (reference sequence). Trimming took 1 base from V and 9 from J, leaving 22 bases between them. CDR3 nucleotide sequence: TGTGCCAGTAGTATAGGCCGTGGCAGAGCACTCCTAATTGAGCAGTTCTTC. Its protein product is CASSIGRGRALLIEQFF.

The chain carries TRBV10-3 and TRBJ2-7; tentative D call: TRBD1 (5 bases). CDR1 and CDR2 (germline): ENHRY, SYGVKD. Trimming pared 4 bases from V and 6 bases from J, leaving 22 bases between. The CDR3 length is 16 residues. CDR3 in amino acids: CAISGQQERRFGEQYF. In DNA, the CDR3 is TGTGCCATCAGTGGCCAACAGGAGAGGCGGTTTGGCGAGCAGTACTTC.

This clone appeared a single time. This chain joins TRBV6-5 and TRBJ2-1; 7 bases fit TRBD2. CDR1 MNHEY and CDR2 SVGAGI come from the germline V gene. This CDR3 contains 14 residues. J lost 6 bases, V lost 4 bases, and 6 bases had no gene match. The CDR3 DNA sequence: TGTGCCAGCAGTTTCCCTGGGGGGGGCAATGAGCAGTTCTTC. This gives the protein CASSFPGGGNEQFF.

This chain links TRBV7-2 with TRBJ1-1; no definite D call. CDR1 is SGHTA, CDR2 FQGNSA, per germline. The V gene lost 8 bases and the J gene lost 3 bases, with 16 bases spanning the gap. The CDR3 covers 14 residues. CDR3 bases: TGTGCCAGCGGCATTCCACTAAGGGACACTGAAGCTTTCTTT. Protein: CASGIPLRDTEAFF.

The chain couples TRBV5-8 to TRBJ1-2, with a tentative D call TRBD1 (6 bases). This CDR3 is built from 16 residues. Trimming left V 6 bases short and J 2 bases short, with 20 bases between. Germline lookup yields CDR1 SGHTS and CDR2 YDEGEE. The CDR3 reads CASNGWGTTGNYGYTF. The DNA for the CDR3 is TGTGCCAGCAATGGGTGGGGGACAACTGGAAACTATGGCTACACCTTC.

The gene calls are TRBV19 and TRBJ1-1; D unclear. The CDR3 consists of 14 residues. Germline CDR1 and CDR2: LNHDA and SQIVND (reference sequence). V was shortened by 6 bases and J by 1 base, with 12 bases between the two germline ends. The CDR3 protein is CASSSTPTNTEAFF. The CDR3 bases are TGTGCCAGTAGCTCAACACCTACGAACACTGAAGCTTTCTTT.

V is TRBV5-5 and J is TRBJ1-4, with a weak D call TRBD1 (5 bases). The length of the CDR3 is 15 residues. Deletions cut 2 bases from V and 4 bases from J, with 12 bases between. Germline-derived CDR1 and CDR2 are SGHKS and YYEKEE (reference sequence). CDR3 in DNA: TGTGCCAGCAGCTTAATGGGGACGGGTAATGAAAAACTGTTTTTT. This codes for CASSLMGTGNEKLFF.

The V call is TRBV2, the J call TRBJ1-4; D gene unclear. The CDR3 is 14 amino acids. Between the trimmed V and J ends, which lost 2 bases and 4 bases, there was a span of 8 bases. CDR1 and CDR2 (germline): SNHLY, FYNNEI. The CDR3 sequence: CASSEWTLNEKLFF. CDR3 nucleotides: TGTGCCAGCAGTGAATGGACCCTTAATGAAAAACTGTTTTTT.

The rearrangement joins TRBV9 to TRBJ1-2; 7 bases agree with TRBD1. This CDR3 has 15 residues. Germline V CDR1 and CDR2: SGDLS, YYNGEE. After removal of 3 bases from V and 5 bases from J, the junction contained 10 bases not matched to a gene. CDR3 in amino acids: CASSAGTVSAYGYTF. CDR3 in DNA: TGTGCCAGCAGCGCCGGGACAGTTTCCGCGTATGGCTACACCTTC.

Written as DNA, the CDR3 is TGTGCCTGGAGGGGAATGTCGTATGAAGCTTTCTTT. Its protein product is CAWRGMSYEAFF. The chain combines TRBV30 with TRBJ1-1; D gene uncertain. Trimming stripped 3 bases from V and 7 bases from J, with 12 bases between. From germline, CDR1 is GTSNPN and CDR2 SVGIG (reference sequence). The CDR3 has 12 amino acids.

The count of this clone is one. The J gene is TRBJ1-2, the V gene TRBV3-1 (or the pseudogene TRBV3-2), with TRBD1 identical over 8 bases. With 6 bases clipped from V and 2 bases from J, the junction kept 2 bases outside the gene matches. The CDR3 has 13 amino acids. CDR1 is LGHDT and CDR2 is YNNKEL in the germline V gene (reference sequence). This chain's CDR3 is CASRQGANYGYTF. CDR3 nucleotide sequence: TGTGCCAGCAGGCAGGGGGCCAACTATGGCTACACCTTC.

CDR3 region: CASSRMGGQQETQYF. In DNA, the CDR3 is TGTGCCAGCAGCCGTATGGGGGGACAGCAAGAGACCCAGTACTTC. The rearrangement joins TRBV9 to TRBJ2-5, with D maybe TRBD1 (7 bases). The CDR3 has 15 residues. Germline values: CDR1 SGDLS, CDR2 YYNGEE. The V and J ends lost 4 bases and 2 bases respectively, with 15 bases between them.